These 30 T cell receptor beta chains were sequenced from one sample in a study of CD8 T cells in ankylosing spondylitis. TCRdb redid the calling of the 5' RACE reads with MiXCR, one entry per CDR3 protein. The sample consists of some 140,000 distinct CDR3 sequences, approximately 9.2% of them appearing once. The sequencing sample was made of synovial fluid, either unsorted or a sorted T cell fraction (not recorded which). Source of these receptors: a male donor with ankylosing spondylitis.

This clonotype showed up just a few times. The V and J genes are TRBV29-1 and TRBJ2-3; D tentatively fits TRBD1 or TRBD2 (6 bases each). Trimming took off 7 bases at V and 2 bases at J, with 16 bases between the two ends. This CDR3 contains 14 residues. CDR1 is SQVTM and CDR2 is ANQGSEA in the germline V gene. The CDR3 region is CSANGGRSTDTQYF. The CDR3 nucleotides read TGCAGCGCCAACGGGGGCCGGTCCACAGATACGCAGTATTTT.

The chain employs TRBV20-1 and TRBJ1-4, with unresolved D. Trimming shortened V by 6 bases and J by 8 bases, and 16 bases separated the two germline ends. The CDR3 extends over 13 amino acids. The germline V gene encodes CDR1 DFQATT and CDR2 SNEGSKA (reference sequence). In DNA form, the CDR3 reads TGCAGTGCCAGCCGGGAATCTCGCGAAAAACTGTTTTTT. Translating gives CSASRESREKLFF.

The chain couples TRBV29-1 to TRBJ2-1, with D perhaps given as TRBD1 or TRBD2 (5 bases each). Looked up from germline, CDR1 is SQVTM and CDR2 is ANQGSEA. The length of the CDR3 is 14 residues. Trimming took 2 bases from V and 4 from J, leaving 12 bases between them. This CDR3 is CSVEQGGGYNEQFF. CDR3 nucleotides: TGCAGCGTTGAACAGGGTGGGGGTTACAATGAGCAGTTCTTC.

This clonotype has just a few counts. This CDR3 is CASSLPHVNEQFF. CDR3 DNA sequence: TGTGCCAGCAGTTTACCCCACGTGAATGAGCAGTTCTTC. This rearrangement joins TRBV28 to TRBJ2-1; D ambiguous. The length of the CDR3 is 13 residues. Trimming pared 2 bases from V and 7 bases from J, leaving 9 bases between. Germline CDR1 reads MDHEN; CDR2 reads SYDVKM.

In its sample, this clonotype was seen many times. The genes are TRBV20-1 and TRBJ1-2, with 8 bases lining up with TRBD1. The CDR3 extends over 10 amino acids. J gave up 7 bases and V 8 bases, and 3 bases lay outside the gene matches. Germline loops: CDR1 DFQATT, CDR2 SNEGSKA (reference sequence). The CDR3 region is CSNDRGGYTF. CDR3 DNA: TGCAGTAACGACAGGGGTGGCTACACCTTC.

This clonotype was seen at least ten times. The chain couples TRBV24-1 to TRBJ2-1; D might be TRBD1 (5 bases). Trimming shortened V by 2 bases and J by 4 bases, and 11 bases separated the two germline ends. The CDR3 consists of 15 residues. The germline V gene encodes CDR1 KGHDR and CDR2 SFDVKD. CDR3 protein: CATSDSSDSYNEQFF. CDR3 DNA: TGTGCCACCAGTGATTCCAGTGACAGTTACAATGAGCAGTTCTTC.

This clonotype was found many times. The CDR3 bases are TGCAGTGCTAGCGTAAGGGTGGACGAGCAGTACTTC. As protein: CSASVRVDEQYF. This chain connects TRBV20-1 to TRBJ2-7; no definite D call. The CDR3 sequence is 12 residues long. Deletions cut 3 bases from V and 5 bases from J, with 11 bases between. Germline V gives CDR1 DFQATT, CDR2 SNEGSKA (reference sequence).

This clonotype was seen at least ten times. The rearrangement links TRBV10-3 to TRBJ1-2; TRBD1 is a possible D gene (5 bases). Germline assignment: CDR1 ENHRY and CDR2 SYGVKD. V lost 4 bases, J lost 4 bases, and 19 bases lay in between. The CDR3 has 16 residues. The CDR3 is CAISGSQERTSYGYTF. CDR3 sequence (DNA): TGTGCCATCAGTGGGTCACAGGAGCGCACTTCCTATGGCTACACCTTC.

This chain joins TRBV20-1 and TRBJ2-5; D unresolved. V lost 5 bases and J 7 bases, leaving 8 bases between the germline ends. Germline CDR1 reads DFQATT; CDR2 reads SNEGSKA (reference sequence). The CDR3 covers 10 residues. The CDR3 nucleotides are TGCAGTGCTGGGCGCGGGACCCAGTACTTC. Its protein is CSAGRGTQYF.

This clonotype was observed many times. The rearrangement links TRBV29-1 to TRBJ2-5, with D hard to call. Germline lookup yields CDR1 SQVTM and CDR2 ANQGSEA. The germline V and J ends were trimmed by 3 bases and 5 bases, with 16 bases remaining between them. This CDR3 is 14 amino acids long. The DNA of the CDR3 is TGCAGCGTTGATGGGCCTTCTGGGTGGGAGACCCAGTACTTC. Translation gives CSVDGPSGWETQYF.

This clonotype has at least ten counts. This chain connects TRBV7-2 to TRBJ2-7; possibly TRBD1 for D (5 bases). The germline V gene has CDR1 SGHTA and CDR2 FQGNSA. This CDR3 contains 15 residues. V was cut by 5 bases and J by 2 bases, with 16 bases left in between. The CDR3 DNA reads as TGTGCCAGCAGCCTCCGATTGACAGCTACCTACGAGCAGTACTTC. It codes for CASSLRLTATYEQYF.

The J gene is TRBJ1-6, the V gene TRBV3-1, with no clear D. The germline gives CDR1 LGHDT, CDR2 YNNKEL (reference sequence). Trimming took 0 bases from V and 10 from J, leaving 4 bases between them. CDR3 length equals 12 residues. The CDR3 is CASSQDYSPLHF. Here the CDR3 DNA reads TGTGCCAGCAGCCAAGACTACTCACCCCTCCACTTT.

This chain joins TRBV5-1 and TRBJ2-3; 8 bases agree with TRBD2. CDR1 and CDR2 (germline): SGHRS, YFSETQ. V was clipped by 4 bases and J by 1 base; unmatched bases: 8. There are 16 residues in the CDR3. The CDR3 reads CASSPGGESGTDTQYF. In nucleotides, the CDR3 is TGCGCCAGCAGCCCGGGGGGGGAATCCGGCACAGATACGCAGTATTTT.

This clonotype appeared many times. The chain employs TRBV27 and TRBJ2-2, with D unclear. Trimming stripped 8 bases from V and 0 bases from J, with 7 bases between. CDR1 is MNHEY, CDR2 SMNVEV, per germline (reference sequence). The length of the CDR3 is 13 residues. DNA for the CDR3: TGTGCCAGCCGCTCCGCGAACACCGGGGAGCTGTTTTTT. Translation gives CASRSANTGELFF.

This clonotype was seen a handful of times. V is TRBV7-8 and J is TRBJ2-2, with TRBD2 as a possible D gene (5 bases). Germline V gene sequence: CDR1 SGHVS, CDR2 FQNEAQ. Trimming left V 3 bases short and J 4 bases short, with 12 bases between. CDR3 length: 15 residues. The CDR3 bases are TGTGCCAGCAGCTTGAGCGGCTATTCCACCGGGGAGCTGTTTTTT. This encodes CASSLSGYSTGELFF.

There are many counts of this clonotype. The chain couples TRBV28 to TRBJ1-4; D gene uncertain. There are 16 residues in the CDR3. V lost 3 bases to trimming and J lost 2 bases, with 13 bases between them. CDR1 and CDR2 (germline): MDHEN, SYDVKM. The CDR3 is CASSLEGVGTNEKLFF. CDR3 sequence (DNA): TGTGCCAGCAGTTTGGAGGGAGTGGGGACTAATGAAAAACTGTTTTTT.

The V call is TRBV7-2, the J call TRBJ2-7; D uncertain. Per the germline V gene, CDR1 is SGHTA and CDR2 is FQGNSA. Trimming took off 4 bases at V and 3 bases at J, with 7 bases between the two ends. This CDR3 comprises 12 residues. The CDR3 region has the DNA TGTGCCAGCAGCTCATCCCGCTACGAGCAGTACTTC. Encoded protein: CASSSSRYEQYF.

This clonotype was picked up many times. The CDR3 nucleotides are TGTGCCAGCAGTGCGGGACTAGCGGATTACAATGAGCAGTTCTTC. Translated: CASSAGLADYNEQFF. The chain is built from TRBV12-3 or TRBV12-4 and TRBJ2-1, with TRBD2 matching 11 bases. The CDR3 loop spans 15 amino acids. J was trimmed by 4 bases and V by 5 bases; bases with no gene match: 4.

The CDR3 DNA is TGTGCCAGCAGCTTGTTGGACAGGAGTAATGAAAAACTGTTTTTT. Its protein product is CASSLLDRSNEKLFF. The chain employs TRBV7-9 and TRBJ1-4; TRBD1 agrees at 7 bases. This CDR3 spans 15 amino acids. V trimming: 3 bases; J trimming: 4 bases; junction bases outside the gene matches: 5. Germline V gives CDR1 SEHNR, CDR2 FQNEAQ (reference sequence).

This clonotype has ten or more counts. This chain links TRBV7-2 with TRBJ2-2; D call uncertain. V was trimmed by 4 bases and J by 6 bases, leaving 12 bases between them. This CDR3 is built from 14 residues. Germline CDR1 is SGHTA and CDR2 is FQGNSA. CDR3 amino acids: CASSSRTGPGELFF. The CDR3 coding sequence is TGTGCCAGCAGCTCGCGGACCGGTCCCGGGGAGCTGTTTTTT.

This clonotype came up many times. V gene TRBV2 combines with J gene TRBJ2-3; D gene unclear. V lost 6 bases, J lost 0 bases, and 4 bases lay in between. The germline gives CDR1 SNHLY, CDR2 FYNNEI. The CDR3 covers 12 residues. CDR3 sequence: CASRVSTDTQYF. The CDR3 DNA reads TGTGCCAGCAGAGTTAGCACAGATACGCAGTATTTT.

This chain links TRBV9 with TRBJ1-4, with 7 nucleotides matching TRBD1. CDR1 and CDR2 (germline): SGDLS, YYNGEE. V gave up 0 bases and J gave up 10 bases; unmatched junction bases: 6. The CDR3 is 14 residues long. For the CDR3, the DNA is TGTGCCAGCAGCGTAGAGCAGGGGGGGAGAAAACTGTTTTTT. Translating gives CASSVEQGGRKLFF.

This clonotype was found a few times. The V call is TRBV2, the J call TRBJ2-1, with 7 positions matching TRBD2. The CDR3 extends over 12 amino acids. The V segment lost 7 bases and the J segment 6 bases; nucleotides outside the gene matches: 3. Germline values: CDR1 SNHLY, CDR2 FYNNEI. The CDR3: CASTSGGNEQFF. CDR3 bases: TGTGCCAGCACGTCGGGGGGCAATGAGCAGTTCTTC.

This clonotype was counted ten times or more. V and J are TRBV24-1 and TRBJ2-5; no clear D gene. The CDR3 covers 12 residues. Trimming removed 0 bases at V and 4 bases at J, with 2 bases between. Germline CDR1 and CDR2: KGHDR and SFDVKD. Here the CDR3 DNA reads TGTGCCACCAGTGATTTGATAGAGACCCAGTACTTC. It yields the protein CATSDLIETQYF.

The rearrangement links TRBV5-5 to TRBJ2-7, with TRBD1 as a possible D gene (6 bases). With 5 bases removed from V and 3 bases from J, the gap between germline ends came to 21 bases. From germline, CDR1 is SGHKS and CDR2 YYEKEE (reference sequence). The CDR3 has 16 residues. In nucleotides, the CDR3 is TGTGCCAGCAGGCACCAAGTACAGGGTAGCTTCTACGAGCAGTACTTC. Residues: CASRHQVQGSFYEQYF.

This clonotype was counted many times. The gene calls are TRBV24-1 and TRBJ2-3; D perhaps matches TRBD1 (6 bases). Per germline, CDR1 KGHDR and CDR2 SFDVKD. The CDR3 is 14 amino acids. V dropped 3 bases and J dropped 12 bases, with 18 bases sitting between them. CDR3 in amino acids: CATSDLRGQTQQYF. The CDR3 nucleotides read TGTGCCACCAGTGATCTAAGGGGACAAACCCAACAGTATTTT.

This clonotype was seen ten or more times. This chain connects TRBV28 to TRBJ1-4; 9 bases are shared with TRBD1. Germline V CDR1 and CDR2: MDHEN, SYDVKM. This CDR3 region has 14 residues. V dropped 6 bases and J dropped 11; count of bases not matched to a gene: 10. The CDR3 here is CASRVGTGKIKLFF. CDR3 nucleotide sequence: TGTGCCAGCAGGGTGGGGACAGGGAAGATCAAACTGTTTTTT.

This clonotype was seen repeatedly, ten times or more. The chain has TRBV5-5 and TRBJ2-3, with 10 bases matching TRBD2. The germline V gene encodes CDR1 SGHKS and CDR2 YYEKEE (reference sequence). This CDR3 spans 15 amino acids. The V segment lost 1 base and the J segment 4 bases; nucleotides outside the gene matches: 3. The chain's CDR3 is CASSLTSGVPDTQYF. CDR3 nucleotides: TGTGCCAGCAGCTTGACTAGCGGGGTACCAGATACGCAGTATTTT.

This clonotype has at least ten counts. V and J are TRBV20-1 and TRBJ2-1; TRBD2 agrees at 8 bases. Per germline, CDR1 DFQATT and CDR2 SNEGSKA (reference sequence). The CDR3 consists of 15 residues. J lost 9 bases, V lost 0 bases, and 10 bases had no gene match. CDR3 sequence (DNA): TGCAGTGCTAGAGATCCGCGGGGGGTAGGAGGTGAGCAGTTCTTC. This sequence encodes CSARDPRGVGGEQFF.

This clonotype came up a few times. The rearrangement joins TRBV28 to TRBJ2-7; D possibly corresponds to TRBD1 (7 bases). Trimming took 6 bases from V and 7 from J, leaving 22 bases between them. The CDR3 consists of 15 residues. Germline V gene data show CDR1 as MDHEN and CDR2 as SYDVKM. This CDR3 reads CASSGAQGGSGEQYF. In nucleotides, the CDR3 is TGTGCCAGCAGCGGAGCGCAGGGGGGATCGGGGGAGCAGTACTTC.